The rows below give T cell receptor beta chains drawn from one sample of a study of cytomegalovirus exposure and HLA in healthy donors. Here immunoSEQ multiplex PCR was the method, and the copy in TCRdb shows in-frame clones only, minus some. The repertoire holds 140,000 or so clones, with over 55% as singletons. Sequenced material: PBMCs. These receptors all come from a man aged 40-49 years in good health and CMV-seronegative. The CDR3 runs from the conserved cysteine through the conserved F or W. Fields, in order: CDR3 protein, CDR3 DNA, V gene, clone size, D gene, J gene. A D gene is named only where the DNA matches it firmly. A clone size is listed for some rows: how often the clone was seen (once, few, many), or a class if it is expanded.

CDR3: CASSLAGLSSMAQYF
DNA: TGTGCCAGCAGCTTGGCGGGACTCTCCTCTATGGCGCAGTACTTC
V: TRBV13
size: -
D: -
J: TRBJ2-7

CDR3: CASSLFGDGQPQHF
DNA: TGTGCCAGCAGCTTGTTCGGGGATGGCCAGCCCCAGCATTTT
V: TRBV5-4
size: -
D: -
J: TRBJ1-5

CDR3: CTHSVQGHQPQHF
DNA: TGCACCCACTCGGTACAGGGGCATCAGCCCCAGCATTTT
V: TRBV1
size: once
D: -
J: TRBJ1-5

CDR3: CASSLGAFGTDTQYF
DNA: TGTGCCAGCAGCTTAGGGGCGTTCGGCACAGATACGCAGTATTTT
V: TRBV7-3
size: -
D: -
J: TRBJ2-3

CDR3: CASSFLNQPQHF
DNA: TGTGCCAGCAGCTTCCTGAATCAGCCCCAGCATTTT
V: TRBV5-6
size: few
D: -
J: TRBJ1-5

CDR3: CASSLDPGSGNTIYF
DNA: TGTGCCAGCAGCTTAGATCCAGGCTCTGGAAACACCATATATTTT
V: TRBV7-2
size: few
D: -
J: TRBJ1-3

CDR3: CASSLLTGGSYNSPLHF
DNA: TGCGCCAGCAGCTTACTCACAGGGGGCTCCTATAATTCACCCCTCCACTTT
V: TRBV5-1
size: once
D: TRBD1
J: TRBJ1-6

CDR3: CASSLGDRQNTEAFF
DNA: TGCGCCAGCAGCTTGGGGGACAGGCAGAACACTGAAGCTTTCTTT
V: TRBV5-1
size: -
D: TRBD1
J: TRBJ1-1

CDR3: CASTRGDDGANVLTF
DNA: TGTGCCAGTACACGGGGGGATGACGGGGCCAACGTCCTGACTTTC
V: TRBV9
size: -
D: TRBD2
J: TRBJ2-6

CDR3: CASSYGTGEVYGYPF
DNA: TGTGCCAGCAGTTACGGAACAGGGGAGGTCTATGGCTACCCCTTC
V: TRBV6-5
size: -
D: TRBD1
J: TRBJ1-2

CDR3: CASSQAGTGINSPLHF
DNA: TGTGCCAGCAGCCAAGCCGGGACAGGAATCAATTCACCCCTCCACTTT
V: TRBV4-2
size: once
D: TRBD1
J: TRBJ1-6

CDR3: CASSQESGTGYNEQFF
DNA: TGCGCCAGCAGCCAAGAATCGGGGACAGGCTACAATGAGCAGTTCTTC
V: TRBV4-1
size: few
D: TRBD1
J: TRBJ2-1

CDR3: CASSLIRRGANEAFF
DNA: TGTGCCAGCAGTTTAATTCGTCGGGGGGCGAATGAAGCTTTCTTT
V: TRBV28
size: -
D: -
J: TRBJ1-1

CDR3: CASSSLAGVTQYF
DNA: TGTGCCAGCAGTTCCCTAGCGGGAGTGACCCAGTACTTC
V: TRBV27
size: -
D: TRBD2
J: TRBJ2-5

CDR3: CSARTSGYEQYF
DNA: TGCAGCGCCCGGACTAGCGGTTACGAGCAGTACTTC
V: TRBV29-1
size: few
D: TRBD2
J: TRBJ2-7

CDR3: CASARGYLYGYTF
DNA: TGTGCCAGCGCCAGGGGGTACCTCTATGGCTACACCTTC
V: TRBV7-9
size: -
D: TRBD1
J: TRBJ1-2

CDR3: CASSPGLTDEQYF
DNA: TGTGCCAGCTCGCCGGGACTAACAGACGAGCAGTACTTC
V: TRBV5-6
size: -
D: TRBD2
J: TRBJ2-7

CDR3: CASSFGGGLIYEQYF
DNA: TGTGCCAGCAGCTTTGGGGGGGGTTTGATCTACGAGCAGTACTTC
V: TRBV11-2
size: -
D: TRBD2
J: TRBJ2-7

CDR3: CASSLTPQDEAFF
DNA: TGTGCCAGCAGCTTAACACCACAGGATGAAGCTTTCTTT
V: TRBV5-6
size: -
D: -
J: TRBJ1-1

CDR3: CASSIKGRGQPQHF
DNA: TGTGCCAGTAGTATAAAAGGGCGGGGTCAGCCCCAGCATTTT
V: TRBV19
size: -
D: -
J: TRBJ1-5

CDR3: CAWRVPGHPLTDTQYF
DNA: TGTGCCTGGAGAGTTCCGGGACACCCCCTAACAGATACGCAGTATTTT
V: TRBV30
size: -
D: -
J: TRBJ2-3

CDR3: CASSLRTGPYEQYF
DNA: TGTGCCAGCAGCCTACGGACAGGGCCCTACGAGCAGTACTTC
V: TRBV9
size: few
D: TRBD1
J: TRBJ2-7

CDR3: CASSQGGGNLNTGELFF
DNA: TGCGCCAGCAGCCAAGGGGGCGGGAACTTAAACACCGGGGAGCTGTTTTTT
V: TRBV5-1
size: -
D: -
J: TRBJ2-2

CDR3: CASSFRGSYGYTF
DNA: TGCGCCAGCAGCTTCCGGGGGTCCTATGGCTACACCTTC
V: TRBV5-1
size: -
D: -
J: TRBJ1-2

CDR3: CSVEGQWGEGYTF
DNA: TGCAGCGTTGAGGGCCAGTGGGGAGAGGGCTACACCTTC
V: TRBV29-1
size: -
D: -
J: TRBJ1-2

CDR3: CASSVGQGQPQHF
DNA: TGTGCCAGCAGCGTAGGCCAGGGCCAGCCCCAGCATTTT
V: TRBV9
size: -
D: -
J: TRBJ1-5

CDR3: CSAQPTETQYF
DNA: TGCAGCGCTCAACCTACGGAGACCCAGTACTTC
V: TRBV29-1
size: -
D: -
J: TRBJ2-5

CDR3: CASSPSGGSYEQYF
DNA: TGTGCCAGCAGCCCATCAGGGGGATCCTACGAGCAGTACTTC
V: TRBV5-4
size: -
D: TRBD1
J: TRBJ2-7

CDR3: CASSVTGSFYNEQFF
DNA: TGTGCCAGCAGCGTGACGGGAAGCTTCTACAATGAGCAGTTCTTC
V: TRBV9
size: -
D: -
J: TRBJ2-1

CDR3: CASSLEAGDQETQYF
DNA: TGCGCCAGCAGCTTAGAAGCGGGGGATCAAGAGACCCAGTACTTC
V: TRBV5-1
size: -
D: TRBD2
J: TRBJ2-5

CDR3: CAWNLEREAGGLFF
DNA: TGTGCCTGGAACTTGGAGCGGGAAGCGGGAGGGCTGTTCTTC
V: TRBV30
size: -
D: TRBD2
J: TRBJ2-1

CDR3: CASTTDSYSNQPQHF
DNA: TGTGCCAGCACCACCGACAGCTATAGCAATCAGCCCCAGCATTTT
V: TRBV2
size: -
D: -
J: TRBJ1-5

CDR3: CASSLGRQGIYGYTF
DNA: TGCGCCAGCAGCTTGGGGCGACAGGGAATCTATGGCTACACCTTC
V: TRBV5-1
size: -
D: TRBD1
J: TRBJ1-2

CDR3: CASIQQGSGNQPQHF
DNA: TGTGCCAGCATTCAACAGGGTTCAGGCAATCAGCCCCAGCATTTT
V: TRBV6-6
size: -
D: -
J: TRBJ1-5

CDR3: CASSLSGLGQGSQPQNF
DNA: TGTGCCAGCAGTTTATCGGGATTGGGACAGGGTTCGCAGCCCCAGAATTTT
V: TRBV27
size: -
D: TRBD1
J: TRBJ1-5

CDR3: CASSLDGNYGYTF
DNA: TGTGCCAGCAGCTTAGACGGGAACTATGGCTACACCTTC
V: TRBV7-2
size: once
D: -
J: TRBJ1-2

CDR3: CASGPGLASSYEQYF
DNA: TGTGCTAGTGGTCCGGGACTAGCGAGCTCCTACGAGCAGTACTTC
V: TRBV12-5
size: -
D: TRBD2
J: TRBJ2-7

CDR3: CASSESGTGSPEAFF
DNA: TGTGCCAGCAGTGAATCCGGGACAGGGAGTCCTGAAGCTTTCTTT
V: TRBV6-1
size: -
D: TRBD1
J: TRBJ1-1